The source of this TCR beta chain is a study of blood T cell repertoires in COVID-19. The overall study: Sites in the United States, Italy and Spain provided acute and convalescent COVID-19 samples.

In the original processing: Estimation of nucleated cell counts was performed using reference gene primer amplification. Sequencing was performed with immunoSEQ multiplex PCR; in TCRdb, only in-frame clones are kept and a portion is missing. The DNA was the basis for D and trimming; V, J and clone size are from that table. The data hold about 99,000 clones, with roughly 90% observed a single time. The V gene's germline CDR1 is MNHEY and CDR2 SMNVEV (reference sequence). The CDR3 contains 14 residues. Between the trimmed V and J ends, which lost 0 bases and 8 bases, there was a span of 13 bases. The chain links TRBV27 to TRBJ1-2; D might be TRBD1 (6 bases). The sequence was obtained from a human donor in a cohort sampled during active COVID-19. Sequencing was carried out using peripheral blood. For the CDR3, the DNA is TGTGCCAGCAGTTTATCTCGGGACATGGTGGGCTACACCTTC. It translates to CASSLSRDMVGYTF.